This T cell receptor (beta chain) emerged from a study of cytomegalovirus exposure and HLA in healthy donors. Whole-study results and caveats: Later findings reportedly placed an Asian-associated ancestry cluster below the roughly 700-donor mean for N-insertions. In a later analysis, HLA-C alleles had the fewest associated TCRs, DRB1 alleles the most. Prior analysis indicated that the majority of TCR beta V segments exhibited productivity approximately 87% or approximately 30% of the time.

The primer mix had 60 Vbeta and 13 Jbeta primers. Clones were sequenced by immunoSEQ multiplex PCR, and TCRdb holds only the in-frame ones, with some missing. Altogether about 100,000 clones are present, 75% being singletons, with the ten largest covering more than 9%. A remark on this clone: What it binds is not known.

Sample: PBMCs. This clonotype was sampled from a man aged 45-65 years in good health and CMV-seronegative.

The CDR3 sequence: CAISDAGLGPRGYTF. The CDR3 bases are TGTGCCATCAGTGATGCGGGGTTAGGGCCCCGTGGCTACACCTTC. This chain uses TRBV10-3 with TRBJ1-2; unclear D gene. The CDR3 is made up of 15 amino acids. Trimming took 3 bases from V and 7 from J, leaving 18 bases between them. Per germline, CDR1 ENHRY and CDR2 SYGVKD.